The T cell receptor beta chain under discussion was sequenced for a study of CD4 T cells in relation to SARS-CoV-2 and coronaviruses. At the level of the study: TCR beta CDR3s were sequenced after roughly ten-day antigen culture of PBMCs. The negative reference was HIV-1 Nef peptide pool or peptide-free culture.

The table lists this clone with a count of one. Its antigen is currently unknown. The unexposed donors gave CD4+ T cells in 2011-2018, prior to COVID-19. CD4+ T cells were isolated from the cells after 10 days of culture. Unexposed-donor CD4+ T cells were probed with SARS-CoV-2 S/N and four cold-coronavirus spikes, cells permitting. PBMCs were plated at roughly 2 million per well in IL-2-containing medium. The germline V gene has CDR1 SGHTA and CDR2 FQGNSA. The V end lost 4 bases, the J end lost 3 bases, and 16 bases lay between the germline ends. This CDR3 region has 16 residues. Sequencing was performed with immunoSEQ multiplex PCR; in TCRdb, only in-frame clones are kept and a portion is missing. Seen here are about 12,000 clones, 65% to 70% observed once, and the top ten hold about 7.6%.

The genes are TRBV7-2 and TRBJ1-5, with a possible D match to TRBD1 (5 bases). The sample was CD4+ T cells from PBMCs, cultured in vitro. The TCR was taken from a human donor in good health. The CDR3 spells CASSSHGGGNNQPQHF. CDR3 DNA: TGTGCCAGCAGCTCCCACGGCGGGGGGAACAATCAGCCCCAGCATTTT.